Each of the 2 T cell receptor beta chains below was sequenced from the same sample in a study of CD8+CD57+ T cells in acquired aplastic anemia. Genomic DNA templated the TCR beta VDJ and CDR3 profiling. TCRdb reprocessed the reads via MiXCR and lists one record per CDR3 protein. The sample has 200,000 to 250,000 distinct CDR3 sequences, around 60% seen once. Sequencing was done on a sample of sorted CD4+, CD8+, or CD8+CD57+ T cells (not recorded which) from PBMCs. These receptors originate from a human donor in good health.

V gene TRBV11-3 combines with J gene TRBJ2-7; the D call may be TRBD1 or TRBD2 (5 bases each). This CDR3 is built from 14 residues. V was clipped by 2 bases and J by 3 bases, with 11 bases between them. Germline loops: CDR1 SGHNT, CDR2 YENEEA. CDR3 coding DNA: TGTGCCAGCAGCTTATGGGGCCGGGACTACGAGCAGTACTTC. Its protein is CASSLWGRDYEQYF.

This clonotype has a handful of counts. V is TRBV27 and J is TRBJ2-3; 12 bases fit TRBD2. This CDR3 is built from 14 residues. Germline V gene data show CDR1 as MNHEY and CDR2 as SMNVEV (reference sequence). After removal of 9 bases from V and 5 bases from J, the junction contained 6 bases not matched to a gene. CDR3 coding DNA: TGTGCCAGTCTAGCGGGAGGGCCAGGAGATACGCAGTATTTT. This translates into CASLAGGPGDTQYF.